The clone carrying this T cell receptor (beta chain) was seen once. The antigen is unknown. The data originate from a study of cytomegalovirus exposure and HLA in healthy donors. Study background: Ancestry clustering placed 81% of around 400 genotyped donors in the Caucasian-associated cluster. Findings and caveats of the study: Reported findings show TCR beta sequences accurately forecast HLA-A and HLA-B alleles in most subjects. Segments of the TCR beta V type were, in most cases, productive about 87% or about 30% of the time in an earlier analysis. CMV serostatus was the only recorded immune exposure for donors.

Primers: 60 Vbeta forward and 13 Jbeta reverse. Assay: immunoSEQ multiplex PCR; the TCRdb copy retains only in-frame clones and omits some. The sample records around 200,000 clones, around 84% being singletons. The sequence was collected from a girl aged 2-10 years in good health and CMV-seropositive. Sequencing was done on a sample of PBMCs.

The chain's CDR3 is CASSSNWGYSQPQHF. DNA of the CDR3: TGTGCCAGCAGTTCAAACTGGGGCTATAGTCAGCCCCAGCATTTT. The chain uses TRBV27 and TRBJ1-5, with D possibly being TRBD1 (5 bases). The V gene lost 4 bases and the J gene lost 6 bases, with 16 bases spanning the gap. From germline, CDR1 is MNHEY and CDR2 SMNVEV (reference sequence). The CDR3 has 15 residues.